This TCR beta chain was identified during a study of T cells after yellow fever vaccination. The V gene's germline CDR1 is SEHNR and CDR2 FQNEAQ (reference sequence). The length of the CDR3 is 16 residues. V dropped 1 base and J dropped 0 bases, with 12 bases sitting between them. This clonotype was seen ten or more times. From the 5' RACE reads, TCRdb called clonotypes with MiXCR, one entry per CDR3 protein. The sample includes about 210,000 distinct CDR3 sequences, approximately 3% seen only once; the top ten take about 3%. Source: CD4+ T cells sorted from PBMCs, taken 10 days after the yellow fever booster vaccination. The sequence was collected from a man between 18 and 35 years old who received the YFV17D yellow fever vaccine. This chain uses TRBV7-9 with TRBJ1-1; D remains unclear. The CDR3 protein is CASSLESATMNTEAFF. The CDR3 DNA sequence: TGTGCCAGCAGCTTAGAGTCAGCAACGATGAACACTGAAGCTTTCTTT. Combining the CDR3 with reference TRBV7-9 and TRBJ1-1 gives the whole variable domain DTGVSQNPRHKITKRGQNVTFRCDPISEHNRLYWYRQTLGQGPEFLTYFQNEAQLEKSRLLSDRFSAERPKGSFSTLEIQRTEQGDSAMYLCASSLESATMNTEAFFGQGTRLTVV.